One and the same sample provided the 3 T cell receptor beta chains below, sequenced in a study of T cells in Graves' hyperthyroidism and ophthalmopathy. There were TCR beta CDR3 regions amplified from RNA transcripts. Initially, a first-round RT-PCR of the TCR CDR3 employed the HTBI primer set. TCRdb fed the multiplex PCR reads into MiXCR, producing one record per CDR3 protein. Among roughly 530,000 distinct CDR3 sequences listed, about 15% were seen once. Sequenced: blood. Receptor source: a woman between 18 and 30 years old with Graves' ophthalmopathy.

This clonotype has at least ten counts. The chain has TRBV7-2 and TRBJ1-2; no reliable D call. The germline CDR1 and CDR2 sequences are SGHTA and FQGNSA. V lost 1 base to trimming and J lost 0 bases, with 9 bases between them. The CDR3 is made up of 15 amino acids. The CDR3 loop reads CASSLVANTNYGYTF. CDR3 bases: TGTGCCAGCAGCTTAGTGGCGAATACTAACTATGGCTACACCTTC.

This clonotype was detected a few times. This chain joins TRBV20-1 and TRBJ2-3; TRBD2 aligns across 7 bases. The V gene end was trimmed by 5 bases and the J gene end by 3 bases; junction bases not matched to a gene: 8. The length of the CDR3 is 14 residues. From germline, CDR1 is DFQATT and CDR2 SNEGSKA (reference sequence). The CDR3 bases are TGCAGTGCTCGGACTAGATTTGGGACAGATACGCAGTATTTT. It yields the protein CSARTRFGTDTQYF.

This clonotype was observed a few times. The chain couples TRBV5-1 to TRBJ2-2, with TRBD2 identical over 9 bases. This CDR3 has 15 amino acids. CDR1 is SGHRS and CDR2 is YFSETQ in the germline V gene. V gave up 5 bases and J gave up 7 bases; unmatched junction bases: 9. CDR3: CASSPGLAYVGELFF. For the CDR3, the DNA is TGCGCCAGCAGTCCCGGACTAGCGTACGTCGGGGAGCTGTTTTTT.